These 28 T cell receptor beta chains share one sample of origin, sequenced in a study of blood T cell repertoires in COVID-19. Assay used: immunoSEQ multiplex PCR; TCRdb lists only in-frame clones, some missing. Among under 150,000 clones, around four fifths were seen once, and the ten largest hold 6.2%. Sequencing was performed on PBMCs or T cells enriched from blood (not recorded which). Every receptor here comes from a woman aged 40 to 55 who had recovered from COVID-19.

The chain recombines TRBV18 with TRBJ1-1; 9 bases are a match to TRBD1. V lost 1 base, J lost 6 bases, and 6 bases stayed unmatched. This CDR3 has 15 amino acids. CDR1 KGHSH and CDR2 LQKENI come from the germline V gene. The CDR3 reads CASSPQGQGQAEAFF. CDR3 nucleotide sequence: TGTGCCAGCTCACCACAGGGACAGGGACAGGCTGAAGCTTTCTTT.

The chain recombines TRBV2 with TRBJ1-5, with D possibly TRBD1 on 6 matching bases. Germline CDR1 reads SNHLY; CDR2 reads FYNNEI. CDR3 length equals 14 residues. Deletions cut 8 bases from V and 5 bases from J, with 16 bases between. This CDR3 is CASGQSVNYQPQHF. The CDR3 DNA is TGTGCCAGCGGACAGAGCGTAAATTATCAGCCCCAGCATTTT.

The rearrangement links TRBV10-2 to TRBJ2-1, with TRBD2 matching 7 bases. The CDR3 runs to 13 residues. CDR1 and CDR2 (germline): WSHSY, SAAADI. Trimming cost V 4 bases and J 7 bases; bases outside gene matches: 4. CDR3 DNA sequence: TGCGCCAGCAGTGTGGGGACTAAGAATGAGCAGTTCTTC. Its translation: CASSVGTKNEQFF.

The chain recombines TRBV3-1 (or the pseudogene TRBV3-2) with TRBJ2-3, with a weak D call TRBD2 (5 bases). The CDR3 totals 16 residues. Germline assignment: CDR1 LGHDT and CDR2 YNNKEL (reference sequence). Between the trimmed V and J ends, which lost 3 bases and 0 bases, there was a span of 13 bases. The CDR3 sequence is CASSQSRAVSTDTQYF. The CDR3 nucleotides read TGTGCCAGCAGCCAGTCACGAGCGGTGAGCACAGATACGCAGTATTTT.

The chain couples TRBV27 to TRBJ1-1; D not resolved. This CDR3 is 13 amino acids long. The germline V gene encodes CDR1 MNHEY and CDR2 SMNVEV (reference sequence). Trimming removed 6 bases at V and 0 bases at J, with 8 bases between. The CDR3 DNA follows: TGTGCCAGCAGGCTCTACTTGAACACTGAAGCTTTCTTT. Translating it yields CASRLYLNTEAFF.

The sample holds many counts of this clone. The chain employs TRBV10-1 and TRBJ2-2; possible D gene TRBD2, 7 bases. Germline CDR1 and CDR2: WNHNN and SYGVQD (reference sequence). This CDR3 comprises 15 residues. Trimming removed 0 bases from V and 6 bases from J, with 11 bases in between. CDR3 sequence (DNA): TGCGCCAGCAGTGAGTCGAGGGGGGGTGCCGGGGAGCTGTTTTTT. Translated: CASSESRGGAGELFF.

This chain uses TRBV25-1 with TRBJ1-6; the D is unclear. This CDR3 has 14 residues. Germline V gene lookup returns CDR1 MGHDK and CDR2 SYGVNS. Trimming took off 2 bases at V and 11 bases at J, with 13 bases between the two ends. CDR3 protein: CASSEGREATPLHF. DNA of the CDR3: TGTGCCAGCAGTGAAGGACGGGAGGCTACACCCCTCCACTTT.

The chain combines TRBV7-9 with TRBJ1-1, with 7 positions matching TRBD1. Trimming removed 3 bases from V and 1 base from J; junction bases left unmatched: 2. This CDR3 region has 14 residues. The germline V gene has CDR1 SEHNR and CDR2 FQNEAQ (reference sequence). The CDR3 DNA reads TGTGCCAGCAGCTTGGAGGGGGCGAACACTGAAGCTTTCTTT. Protein: CASSLEGANTEAFF.

The chain couples TRBV13 to TRBJ1-1, with D maybe TRBD1 (5 bases). CDR1 and CDR2 from the germline V gene are PRHDT and FYEKMQ (reference sequence). The ends were cut back, 0 bases at V and 7 bases at J, with 15 bases in the middle. CDR3 length: 15 amino acids. CDR3 DNA: TGTGCCAGCAGCTTAGGCGTCAGGGTTGTTAGTGAAGCTTTCTTT. Translation: CASSLGVRVVSEAFF.

This clone was seen just once. V gene TRBV7-3 combines with J gene TRBJ2-1; tentatively, D is TRBD2 (6 bases). The CDR3 is 15 residues long. Germline CDR1 and CDR2: SGHTA and FQGTGA. V lost 2 bases and J lost 7, with 15 bases in between. CDR3 residues: CASSLSRGDNNEQFF. DNA of the CDR3: TGTGCCAGCAGCTTATCCCGCGGGGATAATAATGAGCAGTTCTTC.

The rearrangement uses TRBV2 and TRBJ1-5; 12 bases match TRBD1. Trimming took 6 bases from V and 6 from J; bases not matched to a gene: 6. This CDR3 is built from 15 residues. CDR1 and CDR2 (germline): SNHLY, FYNNEI. The CDR3 sequence is CASRGDRGLSQPQHF. The CDR3 region has the DNA TGTGCCAGCAGAGGGGACAGGGGGCTAAGTCAGCCCCAGCATTTT.

The chain employs TRBV27 and TRBJ2-2, with TRBD2 as a possible D gene (5 bases). The CDR3 runs 15 residues. V shed 3 bases and J shed 4 bases, with 12 bases lying between them. The germline V gene encodes CDR1 MNHEY and CDR2 SMNVEV (reference sequence). The CDR3 region has the DNA TGTGCCAGCAGTTTTACACTAGATTTCACCGGGGAGCTGTTTTTT. Translation gives CASSFTLDFTGELFF.

The V and J genes are TRBV13 and TRBJ2-2; 7 bases are shared with TRBD1. The CDR3 spans 14 residues. Unmatched junction bases numbered 9, after V lost 7 bases and J lost 7 bases. CDR1 and CDR2 from the germline V gene are PRHDT and FYEKMQ (reference sequence). The CDR3 here is CASIEGTVRGELFF. CDR3 in DNA: TGTGCCAGCATAGAAGGGACAGTGCGCGGGGAGCTGTTTTTT.

The chain carries TRBV10-2 and TRBJ1-4; TRBD1 is a possible D gene (5 bases). V gave up 4 bases and J gave up 3 bases, with 6 bases separating them. The V gene's germline CDR1 is WSHSY and CDR2 SAAADI. This CDR3 is 13 amino acids long. CDR3 sequence (DNA): TGCGCCAGCAGTGTGGGGCCTAATGAAAAACTGTTTTTT. It specifies CASSVGPNEKLFF.

There are a few counts of this clone. The chain links TRBV12-3 or TRBV12-4 to TRBJ1-4; a possible D gene is TRBD1 (6 bases). The V gene lost 10 bases and the J gene lost 6 bases, with 15 bases spanning the gap. This CDR3 is built from 13 residues. The CDR3 reads CATLRGGDEKLFF. CDR3 sequence (DNA): TGTGCCACCCTTAGGGGGGGTGATGAAAAACTGTTTTTT.

This clone was seen a few times. The genes are TRBV30 and TRBJ1-3; D is uncertain. V lost 4 bases and J 5 bases, leaving 9 bases between the germline ends. The CDR3 contains 12 residues. In germline, CDR1 is GTSNPN, CDR2 SVGIG (reference sequence). Written as DNA, the CDR3 is TGTGCCTGGATGGGAGATCGAAACACCATATATTTT. It yields the protein CAWMGDRNTIYF.

This chain joins TRBV4-1 and TRBJ1-1; a possible D gene is TRBD1 (6 bases). V was trimmed by 0 bases and J by 2 bases, leaving 10 bases between them. This CDR3 has 15 residues. CDR1 is MGHRA and CDR2 is YSYEKL in the germline V gene. The CDR3 sequence: CASSQDMGANTEAFF. The CDR3 nucleotides are TGCGCCAGCAGCCAAGATATGGGGGCCAACACTGAAGCTTTCTTT.

This rearrangement joins TRBV7-6 to TRBJ2-3; a weak D match, TRBD1 (6 bases). Looked up from germline, CDR1 is SGHVS and CDR2 is FNYEAQ. The CDR3 spans 17 residues. The V end was cut by 5 bases, the J end by 0 bases, with 18 bases between. The CDR3, as DNA: TGTGCCAGCAGCCCCGCCCTTCCGGGACAAAGCACAGATACGCAGTATTTT. It is translated as CASSPALPGQSTDTQYF.

The chain couples TRBV7-3 to TRBJ2-2, with TRBD2 matching over 10 bases. Germline V CDR1 and CDR2: SGHTA, FQGTGA. The trim removed 4 bases at V and 6 bases at J, leaving 8 bases unmatched. This CDR3 comprises 16 residues. CDR3 protein: CASSWASGRNPGELFF. The CDR3 region has the DNA TGTGCCAGCAGCTGGGCTAGCGGGAGAAATCCCGGGGAGCTGTTTTTT.

DNA of the CDR3: TGTGCCAGCAGTCACAAAACCGGGACAGGGAGGTCGAACACTGAAGCTTTCTTT. This encodes CASSHKTGTGRSNTEAFF. The chain employs TRBV7-9 and TRBJ1-1; the match to TRBD1 covers 9 bases. Germline CDR1 is SEHNR and CDR2 is FQNEAQ (reference sequence). Losses at the gene ends were 6 bases for V and 1 base for J; bases not matched to a gene: 15. This CDR3 region has 18 residues.

The chain employs TRBV15 and TRBJ2-1; 10 bases are shared with TRBD1. The germline V gene has CDR1 LNHNV and CDR2 YYDKDF (reference sequence). CDR3 length: 14 residues. Trimming took 6 bases from V and 8 from J; bases not matched to a gene: 7. The CDR3 region has the DNA TGTGCCACCAGAGGGACAGGGGAGACAGATGAGCAGTTCTTC. Translated, it gives CATRGTGETDEQFF.

The rearrangement links TRBV7-9 to TRBJ1-1; TRBD1 might be the D (5 bases). This CDR3 contains 15 residues. Deletions cut 1 base from V and 2 bases from J, with 11 bases between. Germline CDR1 SEHNR, CDR2 FQNEAQ (reference sequence). The CDR3 reads CASSLVAGINTEAFF. The DNA for the CDR3 is TGTGCCAGCAGCTTAGTGGCAGGGATAAACACTGAAGCTTTCTTT.

V is TRBV27 and J is TRBJ2-3; weak D call: TRBD1 (5 bases). The germline CDR1 and CDR2 sequences are MNHEY and SMNVEV (reference sequence). V was shortened by 2 bases and J by 0 bases, with 18 bases between the two germline ends. CDR3 length: 18 residues. Here the CDR3 DNA reads TGTGCCAGCAGTTTACGCAGACCCCAGGGTAGTAGCACAGATACGCAGTATTTT. Protein sequence: CASSLRRPQGSSTDTQYF.

Here the CDR3 reads CAWSVARGQPQHF. In nucleotides, the CDR3 is TGTGCCTGGAGTGTGGCTAGGGGACAGCCCCAGCATTTT. The chain carries TRBV30 and TRBJ1-5; maybe TRBD1 (5 bases). Germline loops: CDR1 GTSNPN, CDR2 SVGIG (reference sequence). The germline V and J ends were trimmed by 0 bases and 7 bases, with 10 bases remaining between them. The CDR3 has 13 residues.

Many counts were recorded for this clone. J is TRBJ1-5 and V is TRBV27, with 7 bases that match TRBD1. The trim removed 2 bases at V and 0 bases at J, leaving 4 bases unmatched. This CDR3 is 16 amino acids long. Looked up from germline, CDR1 is MNHEY and CDR2 is SMNVEV (reference sequence). The CDR3 loop reads CASSLRGTDSNQPQHF. CDR3 nucleotide sequence: TGTGCCAGCAGTTTAAGAGGGACAGATAGCAATCAGCCCCAGCATTTT.

J is TRBJ2-7 and V is TRBV29-1, with 11 bases lining up with TRBD2. The V gene's germline CDR1 is SQVTM and CDR2 ANQGSEA. The V and J ends lost 5 bases and 2 bases, in that order; junction bases with no gene match: 5. CDR3 length equals 14 residues. CDR3 in DNA: TGCAGCGTTACGGTTAGCGGGGGGGCCTACGAGCAGTACTTC. Translated, it gives CSVTVSGGAYEQYF.

V gene TRBV7-9 combines with J gene TRBJ2-1, with D possibly being TRBD2 (6 bases). Trimming shortened V by 1 base and J by 7 bases, and 14 bases separated the two germline ends. The CDR3 extends over 15 amino acids. Looked up from germline, CDR1 is SEHNR and CDR2 is FQNEAQ (reference sequence). The CDR3 DNA follows: TGTGCCAGCAGCTTAGGGGACTCGTCAGGGAATGAGCAGTTCTTC. Amino acids: CASSLGDSSGNEQFF.

The chain employs TRBV2 and TRBJ2-2, with D perhaps TRBD1 (6 bases). Per the germline V gene, CDR1 is SNHLY and CDR2 is FYNNEI. V was trimmed by 2 bases and J by 2 bases, leaving 12 bases between them. The CDR3 is 16 residues long. CDR3 protein: CASSERQAPNTGELFF. DNA for the CDR3: TGTGCCAGCAGTGAAAGACAGGCACCCAACACCGGGGAGCTGTTTTTT.